This TCR beta chain was sequenced during a study of T cell responses to AZD1222 COVID-19 vaccine. Sequencing was performed with immunoSEQ multiplex PCR; in TCRdb, only in-frame clones are kept and a portion is missing. The sample has around 67,000 clones; roughly 85% are singletons. Notes on the study in general: The number of AZD1222 recipients seropositive at baseline was only five or six. Across the whole spike, CD4 TCRs peaked at regions 160-218 and 743-854.

A remark on this clone: The antigen is unknown.

The clonotype was recovered from an adult who received the AZD1222 COVID-19 vaccine. The sample consisted of peripheral blood, taken 28 days after the second AZD1222 dose.

The CDR3 reads CASSDRDRHQDTEAFF. CDR3 bases: TGTGCCAGCAGCGATAGGGACAGGCACCAAGACACTGAAGCTTTCTTT. The rearrangement links TRBV21-1 to TRBJ1-1; the table names TRBD1, a call not compared with the DNA. TRBV21-1 is assigned pseudogene status. The CDR3 is made up of 16 amino acids.